This T cell receptor (beta chain) was retrieved from a study of cytomegalovirus exposure and HLA in healthy donors. As concerns this clone: At one end the junction does not follow the germline gene, possibly because of a read error.

The CDR3 is made up of 12 amino acids. From germline, CDR1 is SEHNR and CDR2 FQNEAQ (reference sequence). Use of 60 Vbeta and 13 Jbeta primers characterized the PCR. TCRdb keeps only in-frame clones here, not all; method: immunoSEQ multiplex PCR. The sample lists 150,000 to 200,000 clones, more than 75% occurring once. The rearrangement joins TRBV7-9 to TRBJ2-1, with 9 bases that match TRBD2. The sequenced sample was PBMCs. The TCR was taken from a man aged 35 to 55 in good health and CMV-seropositive. Here the CDR3 reads CSSAREGREQFF. The CDR3 nucleotides read TGTTCCAGCGCGCGGGAGGGCCGCGAGCAGTTCTTC. The whole variable domain, remainder taken from reference TRBV7-9 and TRBJ2-1, is DTGVSQNPRHKITKRGQNVTFRCDPISEHNRLYWYRQTLGQGPEFLTYFQNEAQLEKSRLLSDRFSAERPKGSFSTLEIQRTEQGDSAMYLCSSAREGREQFFGPGTRLTVL.